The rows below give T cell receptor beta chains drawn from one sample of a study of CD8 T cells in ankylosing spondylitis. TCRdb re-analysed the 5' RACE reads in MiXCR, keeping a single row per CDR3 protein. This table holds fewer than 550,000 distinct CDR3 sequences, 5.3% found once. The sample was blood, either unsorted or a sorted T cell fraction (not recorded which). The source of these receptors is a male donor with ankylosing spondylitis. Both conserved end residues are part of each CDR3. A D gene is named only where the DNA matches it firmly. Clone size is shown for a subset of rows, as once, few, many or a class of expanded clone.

CDR3nt: TGTGCCAGCAGCCAAGCGGGGCAGGGTACCTACGAGCAGTACTTC
CDR3aa: CASSQAGQGTYEQYF
v_gene: TRBV4-2
j_gene: TRBJ2-7
d_gene: .
abundance: many

CDR3nt: TGTGCCAGCAGTTCCAGTCTCCCCCTAGGGACCCTGGAGACCCAGTACTTC
CDR3aa: CASSSSLPLGTLETQYF
v_gene: TRBV28
j_gene: TRBJ2-5
d_gene: .
abundance: few

CDR3nt: TGCGCCAGCAGCTTGGAGGCAGACTCCTACAATGAGCAGTTCTTC
CDR3aa: CASSLEADSYNEQFF
v_gene: TRBV5-1
j_gene: TRBJ2-1
d_gene: .
abundance: many

CDR3nt: TGTGCCAGCAGCGGAACGGACAACCTGTACCAAGAGACCCAGTACTTC
CDR3aa: CASSGTDNLYQETQYF
v_gene: TRBV5-5
j_gene: TRBJ2-5
d_gene: .
abundance: few

CDR3nt: TGTGCCAGTAGTATAGATAATAGGGGGCGCGCGAACACTGAAGCTTTCTTT
CDR3aa: CASSIDNRGRANTEAFF
v_gene: TRBV19
j_gene: TRBJ1-1
d_gene: TRBD1
abundance: few

CDR3nt: TGCAGCGTTTGGACAGGCTTGAACACTGAAGCTTTCTTT
CDR3aa: CSVWTGLNTEAFF
v_gene: TRBV29-1
j_gene: TRBJ1-1
d_gene: TRBD1
abundance: many

CDR3nt: TGTGCCAGCAGTCTCTCAAGGAGACTTAGGGAGCAGTACTTC
CDR3aa: CASSLSRRLREQYF
v_gene: TRBV28
j_gene: TRBJ2-7
d_gene: .
abundance: many

CDR3nt: TGTGCCAGCAGTTCGGGACAGGGGATACTTGAGGGGGAGTACTTC
CDR3aa: CASSSGQGILEGEYF
v_gene: TRBV7-2
j_gene: TRBJ2-7
d_gene: TRBD1
abundance: many

CDR3nt: TGTGCCATCAGTGATTCGACAGGGTCGAACTATGGCTACACCTTC
CDR3aa: CAISDSTGSNYGYTF
v_gene: TRBV10-3
j_gene: TRBJ1-2
d_gene: TRBD1
abundance: many

CDR3nt: TGCAGTGCCCTTACAGGGGGCCACTATGGCTACACCTTC
CDR3aa: CSALTGGHYGYTF
v_gene: TRBV20-1
j_gene: TRBJ1-2
d_gene: TRBD1
abundance: .

CDR3nt: TGTGCCAGCAGCCCCCAGGGCCGCTCTGGGGCCAACGTCCTGACTTTC
CDR3aa: CASSPQGRSGANVLTF
v_gene: TRBV7-9
j_gene: TRBJ2-6
d_gene: .
abundance: .

CDR3nt: TGTGCCAGCAGCCCGGCGACAGCGTACTATGGCTACACCTTC
CDR3aa: CASSPATAYYGYTF
v_gene: TRBV7-8
j_gene: TRBJ1-2
d_gene: .
abundance: many

CDR3nt: TGCGCCAGCAGCCCATCTTCTCGGGGGGCCTTTCAGCCCCAGCATTTT
CDR3aa: CASSPSSRGAFQPQHF
v_gene: TRBV4-1
j_gene: TRBJ1-5
d_gene: .
abundance: many

CDR3nt: TGTGCCAGCAGCCGGACTGTGGACTATGGCTACACCTTC
CDR3aa: CASSRTVDYGYTF
v_gene: TRBV7-9
j_gene: TRBJ1-2
d_gene: .
abundance: many

CDR3nt: TGTGCCAGCAGTCCCTTTGAGGGGAGGCCTCCTAGGTACGAGCAGTACTTC
CDR3aa: CASSPFEGRPPRYEQYF
v_gene: TRBV6-2/TRBV6-3
j_gene: TRBJ2-7
d_gene: .
abundance: many

CDR3nt: TGTGCCAGCAGCCTCACAGGGGTGCCTGGCTACACCTTC
CDR3aa: CASSLTGVPGYTF
v_gene: TRBV5-5
j_gene: TRBJ1-2
d_gene: TRBD1
abundance: many

CDR3nt: TGTGCCAGCAGAAAGGGCCAGTACTTC
CDR3aa: CASRKGQYF
v_gene: TRBV6-5
j_gene: TRBJ2-5
d_gene: .
abundance: many

CDR3nt: TGTGCCAGTTTCTCCAGCGGGACATCCTACAATGAGCAGTTCTTC
CDR3aa: CASFSSGTSYNEQFF
v_gene: TRBV28
j_gene: TRBJ2-1
d_gene: .
abundance: .

CDR3nt: TGTGCCAGCTCACCGACTAGCGGGGGGCCAGATACGCAGTATTTT
CDR3aa: CASSPTSGGPDTQYF
v_gene: TRBV18
j_gene: TRBJ2-3
d_gene: TRBD2
abundance: .

CDR3nt: TGTGCCATCAGTGAGTCAATGGGTCTCGAGCAGTACTTC
CDR3aa: CAISESMGLEQYF
v_gene: TRBV10-3
j_gene: TRBJ2-7
d_gene: .
abundance: few